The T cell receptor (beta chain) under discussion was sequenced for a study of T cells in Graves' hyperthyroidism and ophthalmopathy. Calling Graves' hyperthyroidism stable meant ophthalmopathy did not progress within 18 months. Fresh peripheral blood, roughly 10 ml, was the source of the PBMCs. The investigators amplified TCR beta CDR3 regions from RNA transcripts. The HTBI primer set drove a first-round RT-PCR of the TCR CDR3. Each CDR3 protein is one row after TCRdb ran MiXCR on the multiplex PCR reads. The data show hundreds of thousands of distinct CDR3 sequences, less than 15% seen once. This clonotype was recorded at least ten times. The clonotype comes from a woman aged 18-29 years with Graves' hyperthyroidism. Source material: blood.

DNA of the CDR3: TGTGCCAGCAGCTTAGCGGGTTTAGGCTCCTATGGCTACACCTTC. Protein product: CASSLAGLGSYGYTF. J is TRBJ1-2 and V is TRBV7-9; no clear D gene. This CDR3 has 15 residues. The V and J ends lost 0 bases and 4 bases respectively, with 12 bases between them. Germline CDR1 is SEHNR and CDR2 is FQNEAQ (reference sequence).